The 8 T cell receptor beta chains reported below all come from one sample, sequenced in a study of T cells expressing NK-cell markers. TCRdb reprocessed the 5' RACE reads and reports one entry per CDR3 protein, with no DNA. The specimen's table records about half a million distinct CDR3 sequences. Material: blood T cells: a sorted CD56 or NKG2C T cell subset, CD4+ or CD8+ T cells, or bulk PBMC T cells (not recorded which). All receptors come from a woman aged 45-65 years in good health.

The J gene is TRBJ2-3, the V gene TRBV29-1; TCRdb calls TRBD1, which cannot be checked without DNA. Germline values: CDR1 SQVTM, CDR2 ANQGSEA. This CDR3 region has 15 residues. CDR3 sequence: CSVYGSGVSTDTQYF.

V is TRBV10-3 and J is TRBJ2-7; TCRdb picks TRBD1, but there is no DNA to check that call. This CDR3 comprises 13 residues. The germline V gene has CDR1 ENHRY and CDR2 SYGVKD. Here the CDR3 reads CAISEPGIYEQYF.

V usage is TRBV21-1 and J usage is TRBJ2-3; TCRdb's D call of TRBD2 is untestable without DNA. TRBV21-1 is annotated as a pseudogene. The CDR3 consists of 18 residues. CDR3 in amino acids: CASSKGASELSSTDTQYF.

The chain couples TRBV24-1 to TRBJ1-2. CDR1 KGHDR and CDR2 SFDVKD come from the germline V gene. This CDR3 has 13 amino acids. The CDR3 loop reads CATSDFDGSGYTF.

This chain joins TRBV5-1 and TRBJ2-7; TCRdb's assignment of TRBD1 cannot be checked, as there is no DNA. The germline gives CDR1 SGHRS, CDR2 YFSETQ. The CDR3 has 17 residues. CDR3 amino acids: CASSSPPGHRFPYEQYF.

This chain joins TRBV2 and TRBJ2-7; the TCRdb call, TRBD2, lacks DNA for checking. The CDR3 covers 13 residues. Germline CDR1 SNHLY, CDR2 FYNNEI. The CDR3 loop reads CALRRGSPYEQYF.

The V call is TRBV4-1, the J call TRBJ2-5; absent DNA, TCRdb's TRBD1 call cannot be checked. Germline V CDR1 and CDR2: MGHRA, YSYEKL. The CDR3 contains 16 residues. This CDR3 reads CASSLRMEGAQETQYF.

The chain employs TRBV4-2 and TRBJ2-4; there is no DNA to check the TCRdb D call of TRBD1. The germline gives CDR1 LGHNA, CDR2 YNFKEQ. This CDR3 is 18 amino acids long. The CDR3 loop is CASSLSWNGNSREDIQYF.